The clone carrying this T cell receptor beta chain occurred a few times. The antigen is not known. Trimming left V 4 bases short and J 4 bases short, with 14 bases between. CDR1 MNHEY and CDR2 SMNVEV come from the germline V gene (reference sequence). The CDR3 is 16 residues long. The sample belongs to a study of vaccination and CD4 T cells after COVID-19. Study information: With a range of 35 to 161, the median interval from diagnosis to drawing post-COVID samples was 101 days.

With the Oncomine TCR Beta short-read assay, DNA from cultured CD4+ T cells was sequenced. In this case, cultured CD4+ T cells provided the extracted genomic DNA. TCRdb recomputed calls from the PCR reads with MiXCR, one row per CDR3 protein. The sample contains about 25,000 distinct CDR3 sequences, 25% to 30% of which appear only once. The sample's time point: late sampling 161 to 241 days after vaccination in a few convalescent patients. The treatment was: approximately 11-day PBMC culture with coronavirus spike peptide pools or control peptides (ViraFEST assay). The chain couples TRBV27 to TRBJ1-6; maybe TRBD1 (6 bases). The sequencing here drew on CD4+ T cells from blood, cultured in vitro, taken about 7 months after SARS-CoV-2 vaccination. The origin of this receptor is a human donor who had recovered from COVID-19. Here the CDR3 reads CASSWGLPSYNSPLHF. CDR3 bases: TGTGCCAGCAGTTGGGGGCTGCCCAGTTATAATTCACCCCTCCACTTT.